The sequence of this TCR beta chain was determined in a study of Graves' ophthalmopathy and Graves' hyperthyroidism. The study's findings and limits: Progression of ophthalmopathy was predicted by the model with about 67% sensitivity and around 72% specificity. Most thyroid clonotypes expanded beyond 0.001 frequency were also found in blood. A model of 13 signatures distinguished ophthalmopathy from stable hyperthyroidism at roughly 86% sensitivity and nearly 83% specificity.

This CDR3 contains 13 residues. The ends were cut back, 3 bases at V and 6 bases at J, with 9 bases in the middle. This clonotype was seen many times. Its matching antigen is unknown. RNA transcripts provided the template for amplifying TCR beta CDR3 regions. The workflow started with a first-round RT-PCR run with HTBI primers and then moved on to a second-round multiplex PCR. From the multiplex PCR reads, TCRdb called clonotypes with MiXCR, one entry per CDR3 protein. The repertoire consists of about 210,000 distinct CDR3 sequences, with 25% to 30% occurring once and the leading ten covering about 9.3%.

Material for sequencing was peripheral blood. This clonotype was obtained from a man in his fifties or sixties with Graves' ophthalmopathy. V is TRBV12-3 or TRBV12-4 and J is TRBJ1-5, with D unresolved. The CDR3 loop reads CASSFGDLQPQHF. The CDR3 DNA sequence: TGTGCCAGCAGTTTCGGGGATCTTCAGCCCCAGCATTTT.